This passage covers 32 T cell receptor beta chains from one sample sequenced in a study of cytomegalovirus exposure and HLA in healthy donors. Libraries were prepared by immunoSEQ multiplex PCR; TCRdb keeps only in-frame clonotypes and omits some of them. Of 260,000 or so clones listed, around 91% are singletons. The sample consisted of PBMCs. The receptors here all came from a woman aged 30 to 39 in good health and CMV-seronegative.

The gene calls are TRBV7-2 and TRBJ2-7; D not certain. Germline assignment: CDR1 SGHTA and CDR2 FQGNSA. This CDR3 comprises 14 residues. The germline V and J ends were trimmed by 1 base and 4 bases, with 11 bases remaining between them. CDR3 residues: CASSLVGSPYEQYF. CDR3 nucleotides: TGTGCCAGCAGCTTAGTTGGAAGTCCGTACGAGCAGTACTTC.

This clone was counted ten times or more. This chain connects TRBV4-2 to TRBJ2-5, with D possibly matching TRBD1 (6 bases). This CDR3 comprises 17 residues. Germline CDR1 reads LGHNA; CDR2 reads YNFKEQ. V shed 0 bases and J shed 2 bases, with 16 bases lying between them. The CDR3 spells CASSQDDGTGRQETQYF. DNA for the CDR3: TGTGCCAGCAGCCAAGATGACGGAACAGGGCGTCAAGAGACCCAGTACTTC.

This chain uses TRBV19 with TRBJ2-7; 11 bases are a match to TRBD2. The CDR3 contains 15 residues. The germline V gene encodes CDR1 LNHDA and CDR2 SQIVND (reference sequence). With V trimmed by 5 bases and J by 3 bases, 6 bases remained unmatched. The DNA of the CDR3 is TGTGCCAGTAGTCTTCGGACTAGCGGGCTCTACGAGCAGTACTTC. Amino acid sequence: CASSLRTSGLYEQYF. Full variable domain (missing parts from reference TRBV19 and TRBJ2-7): DGGITQSPKYLFRKEGQNVTLSCEQNLNHDAMYWYRQDPGQGLRLIYYSQIVNDFQKGDIAEGYSVSREKKESFPLTVTSAQKNPTAFYLCASSLRTSGLYEQYFGPGTRLTVT.

This clone was observed a single time. This rearrangement joins TRBV7-3 to TRBJ2-1; tentative D call: TRBD2 (5 bases). The germline V and J ends were trimmed by 1 base and 0 bases, with 7 bases remaining between them. CDR1 and CDR2 from the germline V gene are SGHTA and FQGTGA. The CDR3 is 15 residues long. CDR3 nucleotides: TGTGCCAGCAGCTTAAGTGCGGGCTCCTACAATGAGCAGTTCTTC. Its translation: CASSLSAGSYNEQFF.

V is TRBV13 and J is TRBJ1-2, with D hard to call. The CDR3 runs 11 residues. Germline V lookup: CDR1 PRHDT, CDR2 FYEKMQ (reference sequence). V gave up 5 bases and J gave up 5 bases, with 6 bases separating them. The CDR3 spells CASSREYGYTF. For the CDR3, the DNA is TGTGCCAGCAGCAGGGAGTATGGCTACACCTTC.

This chain uses TRBV27 with TRBJ2-3; D gene unclear. V gave up 6 bases and J gave up 5 bases, with 9 bases separating them. The CDR3 runs to 12 residues. The germline V gene encodes CDR1 MNHEY and CDR2 SMNVEV (reference sequence). The CDR3 here is CASSPVGDTQYF. For the CDR3, the DNA is TGTGCCAGCAGCCCTGTCGGAGATACGCAGTATTTT.

The CDR3, as DNA: TGTGCCAGCAGTCCGAGGACAGTGGAGCAGTTCTTC. Residues: CASSPRTVEQFF. The chain has TRBV7-2 and TRBJ2-1; D is possibly TRBD1 (6 bases). The CDR3 spans 12 residues. Germline assignment: CDR1 SGHTA and CDR2 FQGNSA. V lost 6 bases, J lost 10 bases, and 13 bases lay in between.

The V and J genes are TRBV28 and TRBJ1-5; tentative D call: TRBD1 (5 bases). The CDR3 totals 15 residues. Per the germline V gene, CDR1 is MDHEN and CDR2 is SYDVKM. Trimming stripped 7 bases from V and 7 bases from J, with 20 bases between. Written as DNA, the CDR3 is TGTGCCAGCACCTTGGGAGGGGCACGGGAACAGCCCCAGCATTTT. Translated, it gives CASTLGGAREQPQHF. Full variable domain (outside the CDR3, taken from reference TRBV28 and TRBJ1-5): DVKVTQSSRYLVKRTGEKVFLECVQDMDHENMFWYRQDPGLGLRLIYFSYDVKMKEKGDIPEGYSVSREKKERFSLILESASTNQTSMYLCASTLGGAREQPQHFGDGTRLSIL.

V usage is TRBV7-2 and J usage is TRBJ2-3; D remains ambiguous. The germline V and J ends were trimmed by 1 base and 4 bases, with 9 bases remaining between them. The CDR3 covers 14 residues. The V gene's germline CDR1 is SGHTA and CDR2 FQGNSA. The CDR3 DNA sequence: TGTGCCAGCAGCTTAGGGCGATCCCCAGATACGCAGTATTTT. Protein sequence: CASSLGRSPDTQYF.

The chain links TRBV11-2 to TRBJ2-5; D is undetermined. V shed 0 bases and J shed 5 bases, with 16 bases lying between them. The CDR3 spans 16 residues. Germline values: CDR1 SGHAT, CDR2 FQNNGV. The CDR3 here is CASSLDSISLVETQYF. CDR3 in DNA: TGTGCCAGCAGCTTAGACTCAATTTCCCTTGTGGAGACCCAGTACTTC.

This clone showed up just once. This sequence joins TRBV27 and TRBJ1-4; 9 positions agree with TRBD1. Germline V gene lookup returns CDR1 MNHEY and CDR2 SMNVEV (reference sequence). The length of the CDR3 is 14 residues. Losses at the gene ends were 7 bases for V and 8 bases for J; bases not matched to a gene: 8. CDR3 sequence: CASKRTGALEKLFF. In DNA form, the CDR3 reads TGTGCCAGCAAAAGGACAGGGGCACTGGAAAAACTGTTTTTT.

The rearrangement links TRBV28 to TRBJ2-3, with unresolved D. V was cut by 5 bases and J by 2 bases, with 11 bases left in between. Per germline, CDR1 MDHEN and CDR2 SYDVKM. There are 14 residues in the CDR3. The CDR3: CASSPDRFTDTQYF. Here the CDR3 DNA reads TGTGCCAGCAGTCCCGATAGGTTCACAGATACGCAGTATTTT.

This clone has just one count. This sequence joins TRBV7-6 and TRBJ2-3; D may be TRBD2 (6 bases). The CDR3 is made up of 14 amino acids. Per the germline V gene, CDR1 is SGHVS and CDR2 is FNYEAQ. With 1 base removed from V and 2 bases from J, the gap between germline ends came to 7 bases. The CDR3 sequence is CASSLGGDTDTQYF. In DNA, the CDR3 is TGTGCCAGCAGCTTAGGGGGGGACACAGATACGCAGTATTTT. Combining the CDR3 with reference TRBV7-6 and TRBJ2-3 gives the whole variable domain GAGVSQSPRYKVTKRGQDVALRCDPISGHVSLYWYRQALGQGPEFLTYFNYEAQQDKSGLPNDRFSAERPEGSISTLTIQRTEQRDSAMYRCASSLGGDTDTQYFGPGTRLTVL.

This clone is a singleton in its sample. The rearrangement joins TRBV4-3 to TRBJ2-7; a possible D gene is TRBD1 (5 bases). V lost 1 base to trimming and J lost 7 bases, with 11 bases between them. The CDR3 is 13 residues long. Germline assignment: CDR1 LGHNA and CDR2 YSLEER. CDR3 sequence (DNA): TGCGCCAGCAGCCAAGTTCCAGGGTATGAGCAGTACTTC. Translating gives CASSQVPGYEQYF.

J is TRBJ2-7 and V is TRBV27; a possible D gene is TRBD2 (5 bases). This CDR3 has 13 amino acids. From germline, CDR1 is MNHEY and CDR2 SMNVEV (reference sequence). V gave up 5 bases and J gave up 0 bases, with 8 bases separating them. In DNA form, the CDR3 reads TGTGCCAGCAGTAGCGGAAGCTCCTACGAGCAGTACTTC. Its protein is CASSSGSSYEQYF.

This sequence joins TRBV6-4 and TRBJ2-3, with 8 bases fitting TRBD2. Germline V gene data show CDR1 as MRHNA and CDR2 as SNTAGT. Germline trimming cut 5 bases from V and 3 bases from J; bases unmatched to any gene: 7. This CDR3 is built from 15 residues. DNA of the CDR3: TGTGCCAGCAGTACTAGCGGCGGGGGAACAGATACGCAGTATTTT. As protein: CASSTSGGGTDTQYF.

This sequence joins TRBV2 and TRBJ2-2; D unclear. Germline assignment: CDR1 SNHLY and CDR2 FYNNEI. V was pared by 6 bases and J by 6 bases, with 14 bases between. The CDR3 covers 14 residues. CDR3: CASRWYAEAGELFF. CDR3 coding DNA: TGTGCCAGCAGGTGGTACGCGGAAGCCGGGGAGCTGTTTTTT.

This rearrangement joins TRBV5-1 to TRBJ2-7; 9 bases are a match to TRBD1. CDR3 size: 14 residues. After removal of 4 bases from V and 5 bases from J, the junction contained 7 bases not matched to a gene. CDR1 and CDR2 from the germline V gene are SGHRS and YFSETQ. This chain's CDR3 is CASSGGQGFHEQYF. As DNA, the CDR3 is TGCGCCAGCAGCGGGGGACAGGGTTTCCACGAGCAGTACTTC.

The chain combines TRBV4-1 with TRBJ2-1; TRBD2 might be the D (6 bases). The CDR3 sequence is 15 residues long. The germline V and J ends were trimmed by 4 bases and 9 bases, with 19 bases remaining between them. In germline, CDR1 is MGHRA, CDR2 YSYEKL. As DNA, the CDR3 is TGCGCCAGCAGCCCCGAGACTAGGGGTAAGGGTGAGCAGTTCTTC. Translated, it gives CASSPETRGKGEQFF.

This chain uses TRBV7-2 with TRBJ2-7, with TRBD1 matching 10 bases. J gave up 3 bases and V 6 bases, and 8 bases lay outside the gene matches. CDR1 and CDR2 from the germline V gene are SGHTA and FQGNSA. The CDR3 sequence is 15 residues long. This CDR3 is CASRLIGTGVYEQYF. The CDR3 nucleotides read TGTGCCAGCAGGCTTATCGGGACAGGGGTCTACGAGCAGTACTTC.

This clone appeared once. The rearrangement links TRBV6-6 to TRBJ1-3, with D tentatively TRBD1 (5 bases). Germline-derived CDR1 and CDR2 are MNHNY and SVGAGI (reference sequence). The CDR3 contains 14 residues. V gave up 10 bases and J gave up 0 bases, with 13 bases separating them. In nucleotides, the CDR3 is TGTGCCATAGGGACGTGGGACTCTGGAAACACCATATATTTT. Translation: CAIGTWDSGNTIYF.

This clone was counted only a few times. V usage is TRBV19 and J usage is TRBJ2-7; the D is unclear. CDR1 and CDR2 (germline): LNHDA, SQIVND (reference sequence). There are 12 residues in the CDR3. V shed 5 bases and J shed 5 bases, with 10 bases lying between them. CDR3 amino acids: CASSETYDEQYF. In DNA, the CDR3 is TGTGCCAGTAGTGAAACATACGACGAGCAGTACTTC.

V usage is TRBV29-1 and J usage is TRBJ1-3; D not certain. Germline loops: CDR1 SQVTM, CDR2 ANQGSEA. The V end was cut by 2 bases, the J end by 0 bases, with 8 bases between. The CDR3 is made up of 14 amino acids. DNA for the CDR3: TGCAGCGTTGAAAGGCTACTCTCTGGAAACACCATATATTTT. As protein: CSVERLLSGNTIYF. Together with reference TRBV29-1 and TRBJ1-3, the CDR3 gives the full variable domain: SAVISQKPSRDICQRGTSLTIQCQVDSQVTMMFWYRQQPGQSLTLIATANQGSEATYESGFVIDKFPISRPNLTFSTLTVSNMSPEDSSIYLCSVERLLSGNTIYFGEGSWLTVV.

J is TRBJ2-1 and V is TRBV11-2; possible D gene TRBD2, 6 bases. The CDR3 length is 16 residues. V lost 1 base, J lost 7 bases, and 17 bases lay in between. Germline CDR1 SGHAT, CDR2 FQNNGV. In nucleotides, the CDR3 is TGTGCCAGCAGCTTAGTTAGCGGCAAACGGGGAAATGAGCAGTTCTTC. It translates to CASSLVSGKRGNEQFF.

The V call is TRBV15, the J call TRBJ1-2; D remains unclear. This CDR3 region has 13 residues. Germline CDR1 and CDR2: LNHNV and YYDKDF (reference sequence). V lost 4 bases and J lost 3, with 9 bases in between. Written as DNA, the CDR3 is TGTGCCACCAGCAAGACATCCGACTATGGCTACACCTTC. Its translation: CATSKTSDYGYTF.

The chain employs TRBV28 and TRBJ2-7; no clear D gene. V gave up 1 base and J gave up 3 bases, with 16 bases separating them. Germline V gene lookup returns CDR1 MDHEN and CDR2 SYDVKM. This CDR3 has 16 residues. The CDR3 DNA reads as TGTGCCAGCAGTTTATCGGGCCGTATCGGTCACTACGAGCAGTACTTC. Its translation: CASSLSGRIGHYEQYF.

The rearrangement links TRBV28 to TRBJ2-7; 8 bases are shared with TRBD1. J gave up 6 bases and V 4 bases, and 14 bases lay outside the gene matches. The CDR3 is made up of 16 amino acids. Germline V gene sequence: CDR1 MDHEN, CDR2 SYDVKM. CDR3 loop: CASSSGGVRGSGEQYF. CDR3 DNA: TGTGCCAGCAGTTCAGGGGGCGTTCGGGGGTCTGGCGAGCAGTACTTC.

This rearrangement joins TRBV23-1 to TRBJ1-2; TRBD1 matches at 8 bases. TRBV23-1 is flagged as an ORF with uncertain function. The junction had 4 bases not matched to a gene; V was cut back by 3 bases and J by 4 bases. The CDR3 length is 14 residues. DNA of the CDR3: TGCGCCAGCAGTCAGCCGGACAGGGCCTATGGCTACACCTTC. Protein: CASSQPDRAYGYTF.

J is TRBJ2-5 and V is TRBV4-3, with TRBD1 identical over 10 bases. Germline V lookup: CDR1 LGHNA, CDR2 YSLEER. With 0 bases clipped from V and 5 bases from J, the junction kept 3 bases outside the gene matches. The CDR3 has 15 amino acids. The CDR3 sequence: CASSQDDRGLETQYF. As DNA, the CDR3 is TGCGCCAGCAGCCAAGACGACAGGGGGCTGGAGACCCAGTACTTC.

This chain links TRBV11-2 with TRBJ1-2, with D unresolved. In germline, CDR1 is SGHAT, CDR2 FQNNGV. The length of the CDR3 is 13 residues. The V gene lost 3 bases and the J gene lost 5 bases, with 10 bases spanning the gap. CDR3 in amino acids: CASSFQDGYGYTF. CDR3 coding DNA: TGTGCCAGCAGCTTTCAGGACGGATATGGCTACACCTTC.

V and J are TRBV11-2 and TRBJ2-2; possibly TRBD2 for D (6 bases). The CDR3 spans 16 residues. V lost 1 base to trimming and J lost 5 bases, with 14 bases between them. Germline V gene sequence: CDR1 SGHAT, CDR2 FQNNGV. The chain's CDR3 is CASSLVPSGLTGELFF. The DNA for the CDR3 is TGTGCCAGCAGCTTAGTTCCCAGCGGGCTAACCGGGGAGCTGTTTTTT.

Only one count was recorded for this clone. The chain's CDR3 is CASSQGQGFHEQYF. Written as DNA, the CDR3 is TGTGCCAGCAGCCAGGGACAGGGGTTCCACGAGCAGTACTTC. The chain uses TRBV7-9 and TRBJ2-7; TRBD1 matches 10 bases. Germline CDR1 SEHNR, CDR2 FQNEAQ (reference sequence). The CDR3 spans 14 residues. The V segment lost 5 bases and the J segment 5 bases; nucleotides outside the gene matches: 6.